The T cell receptor beta chain described here comes from a study of TIL therapy for anti-PD-1-resistant metastatic lung cancer. There are 18 residues in the CDR3. The V end was cut by 3 bases, the J end by 0 bases, with 19 bases between. CDR1 is SGHAT and CDR2 is FQNNGV in the germline V gene. Time point specified: pre-treatment sample, taken before nivolumab and TIL therapy. Most excised metastases sampled were pleural nodules or supraclavicular lymph nodes. Sequencing used immunoSEQ v3. Only in-frame clones appear in the TCRdb table, and some are missing; sequencing was by immunoSEQ multiplex PCR. The data show about 100,000 clones, about three fifths seen once.

Material: tumor tissue, obtained at baseline. This chain connects TRBV11-2 to TRBJ2-3, with D maybe TRBD1 (5 bases). The sequence came from a person aged 25 to 80 with non-small cell lung cancer. This chain's CDR3 is CASSFTPSWTLSTDTQYF. The CDR3 bases are TGTGCCAGCAGCTTTACTCCTAGTTGGACACTGAGCACAGATACGCAGTATTTT.